The clone carrying this T cell receptor (beta chain) was counted a few times. Its antigen is not identified. The use of a sample-barcoded 5' primer and a J-beta primer mix characterized a second PCR of roughly 6 to 11 cycles. TCRdb re-analysed the 5' RACE reads in MiXCR, keeping a single row per CDR3 protein. Of approximately 800,000 distinct CDR3 sequences in the sample, 35% to 40% were seen once. The data were obtained in a study of blood T cells in healthy people across ages. Whole-study results and caveats: Naive and antigen-experienced cells were not separated, limiting conclusive comparison.

CDR1 is MNHEY and CDR2 is SVGAGI in the germline V gene. Trimming at V came to 7 bases and at J to 9 bases, leaving 9 bases not matched to a gene. This CDR3 contains 14 residues. The chain is built from TRBV6-5 and TRBJ1-5; 10 bases fit TRBD1. The specimen sequenced was blood. The receptor was derived from a man between 18 and 35 years old in good health. CDR3 nucleotide sequence: TGTGCCAGCATGGGACAGGGGATGTCAAGGCCCCAGCATTTT. As protein: CASMGQGMSRPQHF.